This is a list of T cell receptor beta chains from one sample in a study of T cell responses to AZD1222 COVID-19 vaccine. Profiling relied on immunoSEQ multiplex PCR, and the TCRdb table lists in-frame clones only, not all of them. The sample consists of around 150,000 clones, 94% of them appearing once. Sequenced material: peripheral blood, taken on day 0 of AZD1222 vaccination. The receptors derive from an adult in good health. Each CDR3 is given with its conserved first and last residue. The order of the fields is D gene, V gene, J gene, clone size, CDR3 protein, CDR3 DNA. D genes are given only for firm matches. Expanded clones are given a class, and other clones once, few, many or no size at all.

NA	TRBV5-6	TRBJ1-2	NA	CASSPPGSNYGYTF	TGTGCCAGCAGCCCCCCAGGGTCGAACTATGGCTACACCTTC
NA	TRBV6-1	TRBJ1-2	few	CASSEGQPGDYTF	TGTGCCAGCAGCGAAGGACAACCCGGTGACTACACCTTC
TRBD1	TRBV19	TRBJ1-2	NA	CASSLTGQGYNYGYTF	TGTGCCAGTAGTCTCACGGGACAGGGGTACAACTATGGCTACACCTTC
NA	TRBV28	TRBJ1-2	NA	CASSLSLIRDYGYTF	TGTGCCAGCAGTTTATCCCTAATCCGGGACTATGGCTACACCTTC
NA	TRBV11-2	TRBJ2-3	NA	CASRLQGPAEQYF	TGTGCCAGCCGCTTACAGGGTCCCGCAGAACAGTATTTT
TRBD1	TRBV5-1	TRBJ2-5	NA	CASSGGTGFFQETQYF	TGCGCCAGCAGCGGGGGGACAGGGTTTTTCCAAGAGACCCAGTACTTC
TRBD1	TRBV6-4	TRBJ1-3	NA	CASINAAGGKYTIYF	TGTGCCAGCATAAATGCCGCAGGGGGCAAATACACCATATATTTT
TRBD2	TRBV24-1	TRBJ2-3	once	CATSDQTSGGAVDTQYF	TGTGCCACCAGTGACCAAACTAGCGGGGGGGCCGTAGATACGCAGTATTTT
TRBD2	TRBV6-5	TRBJ2-1	NA	CASSSGSSGYNEQFF	TGTGCCAGCAGTTCAGGCTCTAGCGGCTACAATGAGCAGTTCTTC
NA	TRBV27	TRBJ2-3	few	CATMATRSTDTQYF	TGTGCCACCATGGCTACTAGAAGCACAGATACGCAGTATTTT
NA	TRBV10-3	TRBJ2-5	NA	CAISDSTAYQETQYF	TGTGCCATCAGTGACTCTACGGCGTACCAAGAGACCCAGTACTTC
NA	TRBV9	TRBJ2-5	once	CASSVGPANQETQYF	TGTGCCAGCAGCGTAGGCCCGGCCAATCAAGAGACCCAGTACTTC
NA	TRBV12-5	TRBJ1-5	once	CASGPSGNSNQPQHF	TGTGCTAGTGGTCCCTCGGGGAATAGCAATCAGCCCCAGCATTTT
NA	TRBV7-9	TRBJ1-1	NA	CASSRLAFGVSDTEAFF	TGTGCCAGCAGCCGTTTGGCGTTTGGGGTCTCGGACACTGAAGCTTTCTTT
TRBD2	TRBV29-1	TRBJ2-3	NA	CSVATSKHTTDTQYF	TGCAGCGTTGCGACTAGCAAGCACACCACAGATACGCAGTATTTT
NA	TRBV2	TRBJ1-5	NA	CASTRIGAGNNQPQHF	TGTGCCAGCACCCGCATAGGGGCAGGGAACAATCAGCCCCAGCATTTT
NA	TRBV12-3/TRBV12-4	TRBJ1-4	once	CASGRLGEKLFF	TGTGCCAGCGGACGACTAGGGGAAAAACTGTTTTTT
TRBD2	TRBV9	TRBJ2-3	NA	CASSARTSWAQYF	TGTGCCAGCAGCGCGAGGACTAGTTGGGCGCAGTATTTT
NA	TRBV15	TRBJ1-3	NA	CATSRDSRNTIYF	TGTGCCACCAGCAGAGATTCGCGGAACACCATATATTTT
NA	TRBV7-2	TRBJ1-5	NA	CASSSQAWASQPQHF	TGTGCCAGCAGCTCACAAGCCTGGGCGAGTCAGCCCCAGCATTTT
NA	TRBV9	TRBJ1-6	NA	CASSVGGYYNSPLHF	TGTGCCAGCAGCGTTGGCGGTTACTATAATTCACCCCTCCACTTT
NA	TRBV6-4	TRBJ1-2	NA	CASSDFGGAGGYTF	TGTGCCAGCAGTGATTTTGGGGGCGCGGGAGGCTACACCTTC
NA	TRBV28	TRBJ1-2	NA	CASSLGASNYGYTF	TGTGCCAGCAGTTTAGGGGCAAGTAACTATGGCTACACCTTC
NA	TRBV6-5	TRBJ1-2	few	CASSYSISTEGGGYTF	TGTGCCAGCAGTTACTCGATTTCCACCGAAGGGGGAGGCTACACCTTC
TRBD2	TRBV7-2	TRBJ2-3	NA	CASSYGLAGITDTQYF	TGTGCCAGCAGCTACGGACTAGCGGGGATCACAGATACGCAGTATTTT
NA	TRBV19	TRBJ1-1	NA	CASSIQGGRTEAFF	TGTGCCAGTAGTATCCAGGGTGGGCGGACTGAAGCTTTCTTT
TRBD1	TRBV29-1	TRBJ1-2	NA	CSVEERGPNYGYTF	TGCAGCGTTGAAGAAAGGGGGCCTAACTATGGCTACACCTTC
NA	TRBV11-2	TRBJ2-5	NA	CASSLPERDEETQYF	TGTGCCAGCAGCCTTCCCGAGAGGGATGAGGAGACCCAGTACTTC
TRBD2	TRBV4-2	TRBJ2-1	NA	CASSQTSVSRSYNEQFF	TGTGCCAGCAGCCAGACTAGCGTCTCGAGGAGTTACAATGAGCAGTTCTTC
TRBD2	TRBV7-8	TRBJ2-1	NA	CASSWQTSGGAEQFF	TGTGCCAGCAGCTGGCAGACTAGCGGGGGGGCAGAGCAGTTCTTC
NA	TRBV11-2	TRBJ1-6	few	CASSPPARDLHEPLHF	TGTGCCAGCAGCCCTCCGGCCAGGGACCTACATGAACCCCTCCACTTT
NA	TRBV10-2	TRBJ1-6	NA	CASSRAADSPLHF	TGCGCCAGCAGTAGAGCGGCGGATTCACCCCTCCACTTT
NA	TRBV9	TRBJ1-1	NA	CASSVEGGTEAFF	TGTGCCAGCAGCGTAGAAGGGGGCACTGAAGCTTTCTTT
NA	TRBV10-3	TRBJ1-1	NA	CAIRSDTEAFF	TGTGCCATCAGATCCGACACTGAAGCTTTCTTT
TRBD2	TRBV24-1	TRBJ2-5	NA	CATSDPRTSGETQYF	TGTGCCACCAGTGATCCCCGGACTAGTGGGGAGACCCAGTACTTC
NA	TRBV12-3/TRBV12-4	TRBJ2-1	few	CASSPQGNEQFF	TGTGCCAGCAGTCCCCAGGGCAATGAGCAGTTCTTC
TRBD1	TRBV18	TRBJ2-1	NA	CASSPTGGYNEQFF	TGTGCCAGCTCACCGACAGGGGGCTACAATGAGCAGTTCTTC
NA	TRBV6-4	TRBJ2-2	NA	CASSENTGDGELFF	TGTGCCAGCAGTGAGAATACGGGAGACGGGGAGCTGTTTTTT
TRBD1	TRBV4-1	TRBJ1-1	once	CASSPAGTGRATEAFF	TGCGCCAGCAGCCCCGCCGGGACAGGGAGGGCCACTGAAGCTTTCTTT
NA	TRBV7-9	TRBJ1-2	once	CASSPSRLDGYTF	TGTGCCAGCAGCCCGAGTAGACTAGATGGCTACACCTTC
NA	TRBV27	TRBJ1-5	NA	CASSQNQPQHF	TGTGCCAGCAGTCAGAATCAGCCCCAGCATTTT
NA	TRBV9	TRBJ1-2	NA	CASSVDKMNF	TGTGCCAGCAGCGTAGATAAAATGAACTTC
NA	TRBV10-3	TRBJ1-4	NA	CAIGERANEKLFF	TGTGCCATCGGGGAAAGGGCTAATGAAAAACTGTTTTTT
NA	TRBV4-2	TRBJ2-6	NA	CASSQDGAAGANVLTF	TGTGCCAGCAGCCAAGATGGGGCGGCAGGGGCCAACGTCCTGACTTTC
TRBD1	TRBV12-3/TRBV12-4	TRBJ1-2	NA	CASRTGGRGYTF	TGTGCCAGCAGAACAGGGGGACGTGGCTACACCTTC
NA	TRBV4-3	TRBJ1-4	NA	CASSQEKGTKLFF	TGCGCCAGCAGCCAAGAGAAAGGGACAAAACTGTTTTTT
NA	TRBV29-1	TRBJ1-5	NA	CSVGTGNQPQHF	TGCAGCGTTGGTACCGGCAATCAGCCCCAGCATTTT
NA	TRBV3-1/TRBV3-2	TRBJ2-5	NA	CASSPRVGAETQYF	TGTGCCAGCAGCCCCCGTGTGGGAGCAGAGACCCAGTACTTC
NA	TRBV4-3	TRBJ2-1	NA	CASSQDWGELPYNEQFF	TGCGCCAGCAGCCAAGATTGGGGCGAGTTGCCCTACAATGAGCAGTTCTTC
NA	TRBV3-1/TRBV3-2	TRBJ1-6	NA	CASSQHLVPPLHF	TGTGCCAGCAGCCAGCATCTCGTTCCACCCCTCCACTTT
TRBD1	TRBV4-1	TRBJ2-1	NA	CASSQADRGNEQFF	TGCGCCAGCAGCCAAGCGGACAGGGGAAATGAGCAGTTCTTC
TRBD1	TRBV6-2/TRBV6-3	TRBJ1-5	medium-sized	CASSYGQENQPQHF	TGTGCCAGCAGTTACGGACAGGAGAATCAGCCCCAGCATTTT
NA	TRBV5-1	TRBJ1-6	NA	CASSVVFNSPLHF	TGCGCCAGCAGCGTAGTCTTTAATTCACCCCTCCACTTT